These 9 T cell receptor beta chains came from one sample sequenced in a study of identical twins (dated by TCRdb to about 2016). Library preparation used 5' RACE. The sequencing machine was an Illumina HiSeq 2000. TCRdb took the public reads, trimmed them with fastp at Q25, ran MiXCR for clone calling and kept in-frame beta chains. CDR3 protein duplicates are merged, each entry listing the most common genes and DNA. The sample has 1,800,000 or so distinct CDR3 sequences on record, around a third of them singletons. 0.25% to 0.3% of the sample comes from the top ten. Sequenced: cord blood. These receptor sequences come from a newborn girl in good health.

This clonotype occurred a few times. This rearrangement joins TRBV27 to TRBJ1-5; D is unresolved. Trimming left V 1 base short and J 0 bases short, with 13 bases between. CDR3 length equals 17 residues. The germline V gene has CDR1 MNHEY and CDR2 SMNVEV (reference sequence). Here the CDR3 DNA reads TGTGCCAGCAGTTTATGGGATCCTGAGTATAGCAATCAGCCCCAGCATTTT. Protein sequence: CASSLWDPEYSNQPQHF.

V usage is TRBV20-1 and J usage is TRBJ1-2; 7 bases agree with TRBD1. V shed 6 bases and J 4 bases; nucleotides not matched to a gene: 8. Germline loops: CDR1 DFQATT, CDR2 SNEGSKA (reference sequence). The CDR3 has 13 residues. The DNA for the CDR3 is TGCAGTGCCGAGCCGGGACAGCCCTATGGCTACACCTTC. This gives the protein CSAEPGQPYGYTF.

A few counts support this clonotype. The chain is built from TRBV29-1 and TRBJ2-2, with a tentative D call TRBD2 (6 bases). The CDR3 runs 16 residues. In germline, CDR1 is SQVTM, CDR2 ANQGSEA. Trimming stripped 5 bases from V and 5 bases from J, with 21 bases between. The CDR3 region is CSVRFLSHGGTGELFF. For the CDR3, the DNA is TGCAGCGTTAGGTTTTTGTCCCATGGGGGGACCGGGGAGCTGTTTTTT.

The chain links TRBV3-1 to TRBJ2-7; D assignment may be TRBD1 or TRBD2 (5 bases each). Germline-derived CDR1 and CDR2 are LGHDT and YNNKEL (reference sequence). CDR3 size: 16 residues. The V end lost 6 bases, the J end lost 1 base, and 19 bases lay between the germline ends. For the CDR3, the DNA is TGTGCCAGCAGGAGTCTCACCGGGACCATTTCCTACGAGCAGTACTTC. This gives the protein CASRSLTGTISYEQYF.

V and J are TRBV9 and TRBJ1-2; possibly TRBD1 for D (5 bases). CDR1 and CDR2 (germline): SGDLS, YYNGEE. V was shortened by 4 bases and J by 3 bases, with 22 bases between the two germline ends. This CDR3 contains 17 residues. This CDR3 reads CASSHPQGSFGDYGYTF. For the CDR3, the DNA is TGTGCCAGCAGCCACCCCCAGGGTTCTTTCGGGGACTATGGCTACACCTTC.

Points on this clonotype: An end of the junction does not agree with germline; a read error may underlie this. The chain has TRBV7-9 and TRBJ2-6; tentative D call: TRBD2 (5 bases). The CDR3 is 15 residues long. Germline CDR1 SEHNR, CDR2 FQNEAQ (reference sequence). This CDR3 reads CAGSLTDFGANVLTF. The CDR3 DNA follows: TGTGCCGGCAGCCTTACGGACTTCGGGGCCAACGTCCTGACTTTC.

The gene calls are TRBV20-1 and TRBJ2-7; D gene unclear. The germline gives CDR1 DFQATT, CDR2 SNEGSKA (reference sequence). V lost 4 bases and J 7 bases, leaving 20 bases between the germline ends. The length of the CDR3 is 14 residues. The DNA for the CDR3 is TGCAGTGCTACCCCTCAACGAGGTTACAATGAGCAGTACTTC. This encodes CSATPQRGYNEQYF.

A few counts support this clonotype. This sequence joins TRBV5-1 and TRBJ1-2; 9 nucleotides agree with TRBD1. The CDR3 runs 12 residues. Germline assignment: CDR1 SGHRS and CDR2 YFSETQ. J lost 7 bases, V lost 4 bases, and 2 bases had no gene match. The CDR3 DNA sequence: TGCGCCAGCAGCACACAGGGGGCTGGCTACACCTTC. Its protein is CASSTQGAGYTF. The variable domain in full, with the rest retrieved from reference TRBV5-1 and TRBJ1-2, is KAGVTQTPRYLIKTRGQQVTLSCSPISGHRSVSWYQQTPGQGLQFLFEYFSETQRNKGNFPGRFSGRQFSNSRSEMNVSTLELGDSALYLCASSTQGAGYTFGSGTRLTVV.

This clonotype was seen only once. The gene calls are TRBV20-1 and TRBJ2-2; TRBD1 matches at 7 bases. This CDR3 is built from 15 residues. After removal of 3 bases from V and 3 bases from J, the junction contained 7 bases not matched to a gene. Germline assignment: CDR1 DFQATT and CDR2 SNEGSKA (reference sequence). The CDR3 region is CSASFKGAYTGELFF. The CDR3, as DNA: TGCAGTGCTAGTTTTAAGGGGGCGTACACCGGGGAGCTGTTTTTT.